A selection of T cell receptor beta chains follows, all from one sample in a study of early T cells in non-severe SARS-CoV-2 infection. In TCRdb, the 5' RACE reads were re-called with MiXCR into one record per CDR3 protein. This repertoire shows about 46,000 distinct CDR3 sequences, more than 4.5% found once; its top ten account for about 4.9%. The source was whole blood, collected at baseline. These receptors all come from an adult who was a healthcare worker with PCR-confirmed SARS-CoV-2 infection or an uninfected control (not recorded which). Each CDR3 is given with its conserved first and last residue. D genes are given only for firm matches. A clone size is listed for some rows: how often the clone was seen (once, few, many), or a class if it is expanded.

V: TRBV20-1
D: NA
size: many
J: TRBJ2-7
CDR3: CSARDSYEQYF
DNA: TGCAGTGCTAGAGATTCCTACGAGCAGTACTTC

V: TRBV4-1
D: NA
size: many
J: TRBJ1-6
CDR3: CASSQQGAATSPLHF
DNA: TGCGCCAGCAGCCAACAGGGAGCGGCGACTTCACCCCTCCACTTT

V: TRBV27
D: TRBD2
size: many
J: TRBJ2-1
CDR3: CASSSRGGTSGRSSYNEQFF
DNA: TGTGCCAGCAGTTCCCGAGGGGGGACTAGCGGGAGGTCCTCCTACAATGAGCAGTTCTTC

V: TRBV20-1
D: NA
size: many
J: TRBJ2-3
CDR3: CSAEQGSTSTDTQYF
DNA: TGCAGTGCGGAACAGGGCTCAACTAGCACAGATACGCAGTATTTT

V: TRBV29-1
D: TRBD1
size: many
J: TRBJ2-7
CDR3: CSVTGTGGNEQYF
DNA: TGCAGCGTGACTGGGACAGGGGGCAACGAGCAGTACTTC

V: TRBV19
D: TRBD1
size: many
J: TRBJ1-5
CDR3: CASSINPGQGAGDQPQHF
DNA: TGTGCCAGTAGTATAAACCCAGGACAGGGGGCAGGTGATCAGCCCCAGCATTTT

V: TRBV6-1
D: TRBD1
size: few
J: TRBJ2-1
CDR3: CASSAGTGGWEQFF
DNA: TGTGCCAGCAGTGCCGGGACAGGGGGCTGGGAGCAGTTCTTC

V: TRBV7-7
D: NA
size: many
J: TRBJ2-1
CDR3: CASSLASVDEQFF
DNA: TGTGCCAGCAGCTTAGCGTCTGTGGATGAGCAGTTCTTC

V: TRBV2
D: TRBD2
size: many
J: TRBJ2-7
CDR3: CASSLSGAGGSEQYF
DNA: TGTGCCAGCAGCCTTAGTGGCGCGGGAGGATCCGAGCAGTACTTC

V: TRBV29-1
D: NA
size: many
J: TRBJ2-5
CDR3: CSVDLAFQETQYF
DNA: TGCAGCGTCGATCTAGCGTTCCAAGAGACCCAGTACTTC

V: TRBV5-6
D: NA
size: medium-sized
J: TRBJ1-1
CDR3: CASRPGQRDTEAFF
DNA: TGTGCCAGCAGACCGGGACAAAGAGACACTGAAGCTTTCTTT

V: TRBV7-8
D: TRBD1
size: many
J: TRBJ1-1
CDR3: CASSPGQGTEAFF
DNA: TGTGCCAGCAGCCCCGGACAGGGGACTGAAGCTTTCTTT

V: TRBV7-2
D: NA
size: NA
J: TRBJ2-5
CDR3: CASRVSGFETQYF
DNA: TGTGCCAGCAGAGTTTCGGGATTCGAGACCCAGTACTTC

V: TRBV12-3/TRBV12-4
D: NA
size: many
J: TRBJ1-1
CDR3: CAIQGSRGAEAFF
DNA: TGTGCCATTCAGGGGAGCAGGGGTGCTGAAGCTTTCTTT

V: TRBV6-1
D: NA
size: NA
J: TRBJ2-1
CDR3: CASSDDPFF
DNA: TGTGCCAGCAGTGATGACCCGTTCTTC

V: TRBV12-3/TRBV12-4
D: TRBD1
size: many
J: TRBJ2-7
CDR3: CASSRDRASEQYF
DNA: TGTGCCAGCAGTCGGGACAGGGCCAGCGAGCAGTACTTC

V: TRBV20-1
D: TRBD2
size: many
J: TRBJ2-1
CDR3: CSANGLVNEQFF
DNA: TGCAGTGCTAACGGACTAGTCAATGAGCAGTTCTTC